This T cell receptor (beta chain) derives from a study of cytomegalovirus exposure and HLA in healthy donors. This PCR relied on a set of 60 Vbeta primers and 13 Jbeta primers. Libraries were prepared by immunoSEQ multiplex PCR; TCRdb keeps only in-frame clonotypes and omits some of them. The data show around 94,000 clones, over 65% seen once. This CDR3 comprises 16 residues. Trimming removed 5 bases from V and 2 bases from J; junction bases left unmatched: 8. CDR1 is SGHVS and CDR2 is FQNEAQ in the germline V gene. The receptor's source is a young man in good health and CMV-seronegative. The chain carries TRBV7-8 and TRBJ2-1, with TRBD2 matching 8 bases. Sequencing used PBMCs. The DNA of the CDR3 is TGTGCCAGCAGCGCGCGACTAGCGAGAGCCTACAATGAGCAGTTCTTC. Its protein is CASSARLARAYNEQFF. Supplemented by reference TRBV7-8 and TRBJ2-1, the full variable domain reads GAGVSQSPRYKVAKRGQDVALRCDPISGHVSLFWYQQALGQGPEFLTYFQNEAQLDKSGLPSDRFFAERPEGSVSTLKIQRTQQEDSAVYLCASSARLARAYNEQFFGPGTRLTVL.